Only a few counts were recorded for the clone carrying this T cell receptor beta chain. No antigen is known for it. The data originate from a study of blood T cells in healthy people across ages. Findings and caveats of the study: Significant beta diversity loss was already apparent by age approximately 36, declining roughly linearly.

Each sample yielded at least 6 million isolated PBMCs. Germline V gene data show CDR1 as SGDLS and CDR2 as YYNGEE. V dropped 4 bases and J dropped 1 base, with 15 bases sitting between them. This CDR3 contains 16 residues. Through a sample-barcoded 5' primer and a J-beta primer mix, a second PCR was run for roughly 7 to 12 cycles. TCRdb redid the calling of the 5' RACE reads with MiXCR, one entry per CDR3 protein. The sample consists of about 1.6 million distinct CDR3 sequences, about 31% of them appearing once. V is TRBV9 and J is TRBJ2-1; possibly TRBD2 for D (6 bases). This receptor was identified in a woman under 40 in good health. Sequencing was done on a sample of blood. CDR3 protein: CASSTRLDPSYNEQFF. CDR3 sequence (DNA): TGTGCCAGCAGCACCAGACTAGACCCTTCCTACAATGAGCAGTTCTTC.